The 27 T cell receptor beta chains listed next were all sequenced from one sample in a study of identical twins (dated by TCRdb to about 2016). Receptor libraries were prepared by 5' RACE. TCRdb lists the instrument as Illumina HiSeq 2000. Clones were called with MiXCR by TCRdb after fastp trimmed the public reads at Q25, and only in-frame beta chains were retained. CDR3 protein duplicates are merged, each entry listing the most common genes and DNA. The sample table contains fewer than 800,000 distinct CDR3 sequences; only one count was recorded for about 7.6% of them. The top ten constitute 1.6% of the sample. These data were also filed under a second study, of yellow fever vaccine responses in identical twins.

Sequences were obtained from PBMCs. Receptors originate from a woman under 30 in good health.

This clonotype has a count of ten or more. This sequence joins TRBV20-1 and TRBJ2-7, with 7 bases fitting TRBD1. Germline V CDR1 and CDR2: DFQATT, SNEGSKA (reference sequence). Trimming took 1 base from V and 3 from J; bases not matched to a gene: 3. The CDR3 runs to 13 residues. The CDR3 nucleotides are TGCAGTGCTAGAGGCGCAGGGGGCTACGAGCAGTACTTC. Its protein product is CSARGAGGYEQYF.

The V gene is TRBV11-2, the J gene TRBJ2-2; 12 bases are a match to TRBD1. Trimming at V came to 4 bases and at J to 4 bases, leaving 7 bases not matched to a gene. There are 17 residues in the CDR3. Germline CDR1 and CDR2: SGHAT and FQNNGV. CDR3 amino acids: CASSWDRGRGVTGELFF. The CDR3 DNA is TGTGCCAGCAGCTGGGACAGGGGGCGGGGGGTCACCGGGGAGCTGTTTTTT.

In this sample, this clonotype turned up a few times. This CDR3 is CASSLRFLGLVYNEQFF. CDR3 in DNA: TGTGCCAGCAGTTTACGCTTTCTCGGACTAGTATACAATGAGCAGTTCTTC. This chain links TRBV12-3 or TRBV12-4 with TRBJ2-1; 7 nucleotides match TRBD2. V lost 2 bases and J lost 4; bases outside the gene matches: 11. The CDR3 contains 17 residues.

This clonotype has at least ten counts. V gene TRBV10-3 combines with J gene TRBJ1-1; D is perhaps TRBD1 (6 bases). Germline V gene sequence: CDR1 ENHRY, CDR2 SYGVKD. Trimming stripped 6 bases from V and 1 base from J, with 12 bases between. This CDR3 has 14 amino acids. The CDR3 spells CAIRAGTQNTEAFF. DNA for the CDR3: TGTGCCATCAGAGCCGGGACACAGAACACTGAAGCTTTCTTT.

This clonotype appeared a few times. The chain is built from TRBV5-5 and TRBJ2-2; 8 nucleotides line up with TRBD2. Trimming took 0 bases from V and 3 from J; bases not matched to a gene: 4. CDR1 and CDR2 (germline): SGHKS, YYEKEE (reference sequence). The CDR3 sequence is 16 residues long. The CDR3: CASSLASGGDTGELFF. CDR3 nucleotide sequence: TGTGCCAGCAGCTTGGCCTCGGGGGGGGACACCGGGGAGCTGTTTTTT.

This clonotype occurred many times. This CDR3 reads CASSQGHMRTQYF. The CDR3 DNA follows: TGCGCCAGCAGCCAGGGACATATGAGAACGCAGTATTTT. This sequence joins TRBV5-1 and TRBJ2-3, with a weak D call TRBD1 (6 bases). The CDR3 covers 13 residues. Trimming took 4 bases from V and 9 from J, leaving 15 bases between them. Germline assignment: CDR1 SGHRS and CDR2 YFSETQ.

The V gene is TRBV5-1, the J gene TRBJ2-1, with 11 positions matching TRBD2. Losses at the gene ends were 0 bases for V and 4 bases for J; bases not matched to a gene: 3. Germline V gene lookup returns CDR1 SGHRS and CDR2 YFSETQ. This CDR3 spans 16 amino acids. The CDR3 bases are TGCGCCAGCAGCTTGGTCTCTAGCGGGAGGTACAATGAGCAGTTCTTC. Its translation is CASSLVSSGRYNEQFF.

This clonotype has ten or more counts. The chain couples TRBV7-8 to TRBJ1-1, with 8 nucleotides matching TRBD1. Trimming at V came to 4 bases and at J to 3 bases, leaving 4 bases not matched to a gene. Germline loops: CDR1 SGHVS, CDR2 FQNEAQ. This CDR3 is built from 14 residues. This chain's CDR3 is CASSWTGLYTEAFF. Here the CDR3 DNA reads TGTGCCAGCAGCTGGACAGGGCTTTACACTGAAGCTTTCTTT.

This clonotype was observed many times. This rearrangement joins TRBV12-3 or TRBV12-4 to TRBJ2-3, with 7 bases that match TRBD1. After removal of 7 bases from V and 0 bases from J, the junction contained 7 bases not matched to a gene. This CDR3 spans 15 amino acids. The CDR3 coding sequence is TGTGCCAGCAAGAAGGGACAGCCGAGCACAGATACGCAGTATTTT. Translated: CASKKGQPSTDTQYF.

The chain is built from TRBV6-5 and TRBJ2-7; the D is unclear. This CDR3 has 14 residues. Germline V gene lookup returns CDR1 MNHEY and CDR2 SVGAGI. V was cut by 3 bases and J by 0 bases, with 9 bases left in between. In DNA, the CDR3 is TGTGCCAGCAGTTATGCGCGGTACTCCTACGAGCAGTACTTC. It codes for CASSYARYSYEQYF.

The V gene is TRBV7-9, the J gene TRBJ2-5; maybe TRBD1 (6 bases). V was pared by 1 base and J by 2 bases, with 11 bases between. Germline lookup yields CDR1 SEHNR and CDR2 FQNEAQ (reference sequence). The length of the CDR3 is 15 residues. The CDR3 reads CASSLGWTEQETQYF. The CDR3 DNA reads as TGTGCCAGCAGCTTAGGATGGACAGAGCAAGAGACCCAGTACTTC.

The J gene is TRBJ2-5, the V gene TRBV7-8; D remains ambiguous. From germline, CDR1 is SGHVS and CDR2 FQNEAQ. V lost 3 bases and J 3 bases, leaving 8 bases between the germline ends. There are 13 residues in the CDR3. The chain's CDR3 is CASSFPREETQYF. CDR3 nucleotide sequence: TGTGCCAGCAGCTTCCCTCGGGAAGAGACCCAGTACTTC.

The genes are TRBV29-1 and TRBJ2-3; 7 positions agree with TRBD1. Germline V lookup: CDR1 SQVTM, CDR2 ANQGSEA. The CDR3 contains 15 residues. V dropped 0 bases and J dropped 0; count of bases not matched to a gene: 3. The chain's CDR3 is CSVEDPGQSTDTQYF. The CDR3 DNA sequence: TGCAGCGTTGAAGACCCGGGACAGAGCACAGATACGCAGTATTTT.

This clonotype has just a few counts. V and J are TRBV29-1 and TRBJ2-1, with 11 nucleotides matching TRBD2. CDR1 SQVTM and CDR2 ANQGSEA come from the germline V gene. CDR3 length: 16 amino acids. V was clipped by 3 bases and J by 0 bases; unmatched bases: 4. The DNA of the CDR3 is TGCAGCGTTGATTTCACTAGCGGGAGCTCCTACAATGAGCAGTTCTTC. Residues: CSVDFTSGSSYNEQFF.

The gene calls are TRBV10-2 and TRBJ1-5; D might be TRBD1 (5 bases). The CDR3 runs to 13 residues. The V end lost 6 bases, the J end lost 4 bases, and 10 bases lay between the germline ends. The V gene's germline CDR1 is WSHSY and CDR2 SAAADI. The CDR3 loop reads CASRDGGNQPQHF. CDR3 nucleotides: TGCGCCAGCAGGGATGGGGGGAATCAGCCCCAGCATTTT.

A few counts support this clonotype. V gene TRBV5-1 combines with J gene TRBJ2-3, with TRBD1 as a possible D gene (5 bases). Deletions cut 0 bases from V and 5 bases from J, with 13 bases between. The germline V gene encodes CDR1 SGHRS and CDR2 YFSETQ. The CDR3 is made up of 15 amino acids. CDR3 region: CASSLEGIRRDTQYF. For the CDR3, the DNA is TGCGCCAGCAGCTTGGAGGGGATCCGAAGAGATACGCAGTATTTT.

The CDR3 region is CASSPKTLVPTSGSVNEQFF. The CDR3 coding sequence is TGTGCCAGCTCCCCTAAGACACTAGTACCGACTAGCGGGAGTGTCAATGAGCAGTTCTTC. The J gene is TRBJ2-1, the V gene TRBV18; 12 nucleotides match TRBD2. Germline values: CDR1 KGHSH, CDR2 LQKENI. V dropped 6 bases and J dropped 6; count of bases not matched to a gene: 21. The CDR3 sequence is 20 residues long.

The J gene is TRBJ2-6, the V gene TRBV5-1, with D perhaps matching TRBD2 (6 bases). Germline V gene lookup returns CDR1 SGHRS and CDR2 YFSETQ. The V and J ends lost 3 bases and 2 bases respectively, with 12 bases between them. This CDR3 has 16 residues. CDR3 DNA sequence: TGCGCCAGCAGCTCCGGAGGAGGGGCTGGGGCCAACGTCCTGACTTTC. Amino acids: CASSSGGGAGANVLTF.

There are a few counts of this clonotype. The CDR3 DNA is TGTGCCAGCAGTTCCCCTCGTGGACTAGCGTTCTTAGATGAGCAGTTCTTC. This encodes CASSSPRGLAFLDEQFF. The chain joins TRBV12-3 or TRBV12-4 to TRBJ2-1; TRBD2 agrees at 9 bases. V trimming: 4 bases; J trimming: 8 bases; junction bases outside the gene matches: 15. The CDR3 is 17 amino acids.

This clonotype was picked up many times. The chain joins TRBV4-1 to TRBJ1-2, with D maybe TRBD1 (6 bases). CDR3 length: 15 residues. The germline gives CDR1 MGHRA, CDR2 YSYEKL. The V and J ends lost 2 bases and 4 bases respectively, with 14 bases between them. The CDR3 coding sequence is TGCGCCAGCAGCCAACAGGGGCAAAAACTCTATGGCTACACCTTC. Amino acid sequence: CASSQQGQKLYGYTF.

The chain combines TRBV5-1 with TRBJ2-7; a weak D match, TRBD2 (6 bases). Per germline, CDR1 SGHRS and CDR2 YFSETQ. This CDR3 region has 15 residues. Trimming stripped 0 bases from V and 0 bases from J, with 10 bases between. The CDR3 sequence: CASSLAGDSSYEQYF. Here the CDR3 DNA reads TGCGCCAGCAGCTTGGCGGGAGATAGCTCCTACGAGCAGTACTTC.

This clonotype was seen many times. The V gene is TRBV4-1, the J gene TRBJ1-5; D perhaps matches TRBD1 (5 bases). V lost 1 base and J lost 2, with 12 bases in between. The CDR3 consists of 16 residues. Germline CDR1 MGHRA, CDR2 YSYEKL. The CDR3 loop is CASSQGEGLGNQPQHF. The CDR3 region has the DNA TGCGCCAGCAGCCAAGGTGAGGGGCTGGGCAATCAGCCCCAGCATTTT.

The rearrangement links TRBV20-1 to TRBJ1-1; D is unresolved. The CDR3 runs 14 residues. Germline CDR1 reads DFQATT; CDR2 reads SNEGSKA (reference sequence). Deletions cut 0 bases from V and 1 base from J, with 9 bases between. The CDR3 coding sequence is TGCAGTGCTAGAGAGTGGTCACAGAACACTGAAGCTTTCTTT. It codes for CSAREWSQNTEAFF.

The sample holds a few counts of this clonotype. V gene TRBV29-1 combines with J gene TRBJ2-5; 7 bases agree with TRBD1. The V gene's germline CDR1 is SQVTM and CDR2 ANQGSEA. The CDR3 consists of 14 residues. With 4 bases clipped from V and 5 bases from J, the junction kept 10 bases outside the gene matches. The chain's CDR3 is CSVGQGEFGETQYF. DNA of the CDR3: TGCAGCGTTGGGCAGGGGGAATTCGGGGAGACCCAGTACTTC.

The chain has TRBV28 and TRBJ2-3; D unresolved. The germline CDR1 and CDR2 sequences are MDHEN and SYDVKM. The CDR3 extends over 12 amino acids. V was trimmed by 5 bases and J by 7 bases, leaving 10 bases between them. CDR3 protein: CASSQDLYTQYF. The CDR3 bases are TGTGCCAGCAGTCAGGACCTGTATACGCAGTATTTT.

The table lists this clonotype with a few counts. Written as DNA, the CDR3 is TGCGCCAGCAGCTTTAGTGGGGACAGGACCTACGAGCAGTACGTC. It is translated as CASSFSGDRTYEQYV. This chain uses TRBV5-1 with TRBJ2-7, with 8 bases that match TRBD1. The CDR3 loop spans 15 amino acids. Germline trimming cut 2 bases from V and 2 bases from J; bases unmatched to any gene: 6. Germline V CDR1 and CDR2: SGHRS, YFSETQ.

The CDR3, as DNA: TGTGCCAGCAGCTCCTGGGGACTAGCGGGAGTGGACGAGCAGTACTTC. Translating it yields CASSSWGLAGVDEQYF. The chain links TRBV7-9 to TRBJ2-7, with 14 bases lining up with TRBD2. Germline CDR1 is SEHNR and CDR2 is FQNEAQ (reference sequence). The CDR3 contains 16 residues. The V and J ends lost 4 bases and 5 bases, in that order; junction bases with no gene match: 7.